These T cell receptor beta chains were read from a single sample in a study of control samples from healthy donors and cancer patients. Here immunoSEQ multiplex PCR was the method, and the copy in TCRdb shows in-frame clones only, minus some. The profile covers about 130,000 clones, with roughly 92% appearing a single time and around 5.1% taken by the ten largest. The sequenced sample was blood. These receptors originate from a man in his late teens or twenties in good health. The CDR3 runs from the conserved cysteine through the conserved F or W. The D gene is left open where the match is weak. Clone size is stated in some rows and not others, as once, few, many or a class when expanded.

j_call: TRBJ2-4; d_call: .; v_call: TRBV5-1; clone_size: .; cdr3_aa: CASSSDPSGQNILYF; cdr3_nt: TGCGCCAGCAGTTCGGACCCCAGCGGCCAAAACATTCTGTACTTC
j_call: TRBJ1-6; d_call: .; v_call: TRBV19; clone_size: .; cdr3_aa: CASRQANNSPLHF; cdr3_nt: TGTGCCAGTAGACAGGCAAATAATTCACCCCTCCACTTT
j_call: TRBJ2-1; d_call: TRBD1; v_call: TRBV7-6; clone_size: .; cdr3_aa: CASSTIETGAGDEQFF; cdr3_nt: TGTGCCAGCAGCACCATCGAAACAGGGGCCGGGGATGAGCAGTTCTTC
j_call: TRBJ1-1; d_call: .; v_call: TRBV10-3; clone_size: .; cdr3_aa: CAISEGNRRNTEAFF; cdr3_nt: TGTGCCATCAGTGAGGGGAACAGGAGAAACACTGAAGCTTTCTTT
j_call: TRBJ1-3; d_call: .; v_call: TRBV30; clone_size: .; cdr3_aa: CAWDSGNTIYF; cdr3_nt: TGTGCCTGGGACTCTGGAAACACCATATATTTT
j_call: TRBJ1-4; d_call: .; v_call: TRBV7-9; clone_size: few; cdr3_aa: CASSLYTVRYEKLFF; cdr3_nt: TGTGCCAGCAGCTTATACACGGTCCGGTATGAAAAACTGTTTTTT
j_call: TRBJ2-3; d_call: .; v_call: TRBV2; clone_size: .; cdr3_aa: CASRYGDTQYF; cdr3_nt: TGTGCCAGCCGGTACGGTGATACGCAGTATTTT
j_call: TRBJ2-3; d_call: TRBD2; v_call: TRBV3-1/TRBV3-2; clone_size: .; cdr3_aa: CASSPERDYSTDTQYF; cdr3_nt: TGTGCCAGCAGCCCGGAACGGGACTACAGCACAGATACGCAGTATTTT
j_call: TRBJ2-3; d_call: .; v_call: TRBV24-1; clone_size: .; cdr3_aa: CATSDSGATQYF; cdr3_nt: TGTGCCACCAGTGATTCCGGCGCCACGCAGTATTTT
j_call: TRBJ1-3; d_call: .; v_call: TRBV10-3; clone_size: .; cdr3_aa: CAIRQGPSSGNTIYF; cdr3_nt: TGTGCCATCAGACAGGGCCCAAGCTCTGGAAACACCATATATTTT
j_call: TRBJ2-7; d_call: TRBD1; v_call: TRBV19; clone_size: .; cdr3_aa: CASSSTGGSYEQYF; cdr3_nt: TGTGCCAGTAGTTCTACAGGGGGTTCCTACGAGCAGTACTTC
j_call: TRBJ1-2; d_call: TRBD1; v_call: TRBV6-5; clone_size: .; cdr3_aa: CASSYSKQGATGYTF; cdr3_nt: TGTGCCAGCAGTTACTCGAAGCAGGGGGCAACTGGCTACACCTTC
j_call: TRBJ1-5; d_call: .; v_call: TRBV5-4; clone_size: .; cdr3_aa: CASSLWGAGNQPQHF; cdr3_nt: TGTGCCAGCAGCTTGTGGGGGGCTGGCAATCAGCCCCAGCATTTT
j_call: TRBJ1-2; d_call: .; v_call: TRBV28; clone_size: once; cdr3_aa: CASSLNLNYGYTF; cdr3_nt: TGTGCCAGCAGTCTCAACCTTAACTATGGCTACACCTTC
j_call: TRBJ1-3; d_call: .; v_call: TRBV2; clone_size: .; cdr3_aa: CASSSRAGSGNTIYF; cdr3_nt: TGTGCCAGCAGTTCCCGGGCCGGCTCTGGAAACACCATATATTTT
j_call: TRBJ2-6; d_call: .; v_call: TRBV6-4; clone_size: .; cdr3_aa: CASSNGSNSGANVLTF; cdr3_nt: TGTGCCAGCAGCAACGGGTCAAACTCTGGGGCCAACGTCCTGACTTTC
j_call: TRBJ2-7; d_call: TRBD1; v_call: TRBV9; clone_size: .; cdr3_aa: CASSVTGQGSYEQYF; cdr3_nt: TGTGCCAGCAGCGTAACGGGACAGGGATCCTACGAGCAGTACTTC
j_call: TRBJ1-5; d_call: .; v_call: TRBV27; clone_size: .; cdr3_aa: CASSEGSQPQHF; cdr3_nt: TGTGCCAGCAGTGAGGGGAGCCAGCCCCAGCATTTT
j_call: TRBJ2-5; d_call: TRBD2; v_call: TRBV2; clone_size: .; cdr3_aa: CASASGVRETQYF; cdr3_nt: TGTGCCAGCGCTAGCGGGGTGCGAGAGACCCAGTACTTC
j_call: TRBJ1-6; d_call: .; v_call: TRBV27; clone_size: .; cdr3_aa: CASSSGVVETLHF; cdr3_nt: TGTGCCAGCAGTTCCGGGGTCGTGGAGACCCTCCACTTT
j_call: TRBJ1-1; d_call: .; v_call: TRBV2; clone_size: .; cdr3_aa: CASSLRRTNTEAFF; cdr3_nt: TGTGCCAGCAGTCTGAGACGGACGAACACTGAAGCTTTCTTT
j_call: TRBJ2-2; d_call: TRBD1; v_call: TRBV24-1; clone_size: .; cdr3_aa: CATSQGAGAGELFF; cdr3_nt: TGTGCCACGAGTCAGGGGGCAGGGGCCGGGGAGCTGTTTTTT
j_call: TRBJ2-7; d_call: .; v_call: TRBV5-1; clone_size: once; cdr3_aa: CASSLFRGSDEQYF; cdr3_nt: TGCGCCAGCAGCTTGTTCAGGGGCAGCGACGAGCAGTACTTC
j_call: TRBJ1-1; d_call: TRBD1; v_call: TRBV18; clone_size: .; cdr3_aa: CASSLLPGQLMNTEAFF; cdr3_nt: TGTGCCAGCTCGCTACTCCCGGGACAGCTCATGAACACTGAAGCTTTCTTT
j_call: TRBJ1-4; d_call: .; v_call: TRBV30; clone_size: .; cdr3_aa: CAWSAKQESEKLFF; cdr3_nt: TGTGCCTGGAGTGCTAAACAGGAAAGCGAAAAACTGTTTTTT
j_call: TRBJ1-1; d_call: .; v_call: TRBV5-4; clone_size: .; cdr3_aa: CASSVDVIDTEAFF; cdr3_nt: TGTGCCAGCAGCGTGGACGTCATCGACACTGAAGCTTTCTTT
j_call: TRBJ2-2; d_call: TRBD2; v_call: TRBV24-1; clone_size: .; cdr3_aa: CATSDRTSGGPYDTGELFF; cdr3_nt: TGTGCCACCAGTGACAGGACTAGCGGGGGGCCTTACGACACCGGGGAGCTGTTTTTT
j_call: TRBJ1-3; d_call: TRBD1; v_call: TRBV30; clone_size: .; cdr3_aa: CAWSNRGLAGNTIYF; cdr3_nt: TGTGCCTGGAGTAACAGGGGGCTTGCTGGAAACACCATATATTTT
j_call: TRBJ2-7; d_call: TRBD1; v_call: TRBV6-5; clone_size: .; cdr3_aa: CASSQSGGLVSEQYF; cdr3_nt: TGTGCCAGCAGCCAATCAGGGGGATTGGTGAGCGAGCAGTACTTC
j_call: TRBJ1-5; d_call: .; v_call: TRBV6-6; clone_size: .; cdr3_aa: CASSYAQWGQPQHF; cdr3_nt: TGTGCCAGCAGTTATGCGCAGTGGGGTCAGCCCCAGCATTTT
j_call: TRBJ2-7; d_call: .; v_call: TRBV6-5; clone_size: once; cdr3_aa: CASNSWMAGTDEQYF; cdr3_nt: TGTGCCAGCAACAGCTGGATGGCGGGTACGGACGAGCAGTACTTC